There are many counts of the clone carrying this T cell receptor (beta chain). The sample comes from a study of regulatory T cells in long-lasting Graves disease. The CDR3 spans 13 residues. V was clipped by 7 bases and J by 2 bases; unmatched bases: 4. Germline assignment: CDR1 GTSNPN and CDR2 SVGIG (reference sequence). Library construction for TCR beta used iRepertoire HTBI primers and Arm-PCR of CDR3 regions. TCRdb re-analysed the multiplex PCR reads in MiXCR, keeping a single row per CDR3 protein. The sample gives 300,000 to 400,000 distinct CDR3 sequences, roughly a sixth of which show up once; 22% is in the top ten. Time point meaning: newly diagnosed GD, antithyroid drugs for less than 3 months. RNA extracted from PBMCs served as the sequencing template.

This TCR was sampled from a female donor with Graves disease. This specimen consisted of peripheral blood mononuclear cells (PBMCs), obtained at new diagnosis, from a patient treated with antithyroid drugs. The chain is built from TRBV30 and TRBJ2-1, with TRBD2 identical over 8 bases. The DNA for the CDR3 is TGTGCCTACGCGGGACTAGCCTACAATGAGCAGTTCTTC. Its translation: CAYAGLAYNEQFF.